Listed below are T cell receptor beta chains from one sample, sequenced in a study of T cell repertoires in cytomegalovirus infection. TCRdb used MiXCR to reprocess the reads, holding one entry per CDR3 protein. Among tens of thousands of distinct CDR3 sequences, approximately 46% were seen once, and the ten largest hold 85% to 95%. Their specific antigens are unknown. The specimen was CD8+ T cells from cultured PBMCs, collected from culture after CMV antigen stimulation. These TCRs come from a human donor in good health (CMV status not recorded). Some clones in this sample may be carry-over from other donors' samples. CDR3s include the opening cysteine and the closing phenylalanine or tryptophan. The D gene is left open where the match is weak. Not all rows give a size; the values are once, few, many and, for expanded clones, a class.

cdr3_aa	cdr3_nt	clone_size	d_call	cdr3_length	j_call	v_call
CATTPRGTNTGELFF	TGTGCCACCACGCCCCGCGGGACGAACACCGGGGAGCTGTTTTTT	.	.	15	TRBJ2-2	TRBV12-3/TRBV12-4
CASSIVTSSYNEQFF	TGTGCCAGTAGTATAGTCACGAGCTCCTACAATGAGCAGTTCTTC	.	.	15	TRBJ2-1	TRBV19
CASSLAPTSVYYEQYF	TGTGCCAGCAGCTTAGCCCCGACTAGCGTATATTACGAGCAGTACTTC	.	TRBD2	16	TRBJ2-7	TRBV7-8
CASSPPGQGGGYTF	TGTGCCAGCAGCCCGCCCGGACAGGGGGGTGGCTACACCTTC	.	TRBD1	14	TRBJ1-2	TRBV7-2
CASSYGNTQYF	TGCGCCAGCAGCTATGGAAATACGCAGTATTTT	.	.	11	TRBJ2-3	TRBV5-1
CASSLGASVEQYF	TGTGCCAGCAGCTTAGGGGCGTCCGTCGAGCAGTACTTC	.	.	13	TRBJ2-7	TRBV7-9
CASSPGRTINQPQHF	TGTGCCAGCAGCCCGGGACGGACTATCAATCAGCCCCAGCATTTT	.	.	15	TRBJ1-5	TRBV7-2
CASSPGRSRGGYTF	TGTGCCAGCAGCCCGGGACGGTCCAGGGGTGGCTACACCTTC	.	.	14	TRBJ1-2	TRBV14
CSVVTGDTGELFF	TGCAGCGTTGTAACAGGGGACACCGGGGAGCTGTTTTTT	few	TRBD1	13	TRBJ2-2	TRBV29-1
CSASRETYEQYF	TGCAGTGCTAGCAGGGAAACCTACGAGCAGTACTTC	.	.	12	TRBJ2-7	TRBV20-1
CATSRDNSNPGQPQHF	TGTGCCACCAGCAGAGACAACAGTAACCCTGGGCAGCCCCAGCATTTT	.	.	16	TRBJ1-5	TRBV15
CASSIADQETQYF	TGTGCCAGTAGCATAGCGGATCAAGAGACCCAGTACTTC	.	.	13	TRBJ2-5	TRBV19
CASSRTGGSYEQYF	TGTGCCAGCAGCCGGACAGGGGGTTCCTACGAGCAGTACTTC	.	TRBD1	14	TRBJ2-7	TRBV7-3
CASSLAMAGELFF	TGTGCCAGCAGCTTAGCTATGGCCGGGGAGCTGTTTTTT	.	.	13	TRBJ2-2	TRBV7-4
CASSLRGTDDYTF	TGTGCCAGCAGCTTAAGAGGGACTGATGACTACACCTTC	.	.	13	TRBJ1-2	TRBV7-6
CASSPTERGGELFF	TGTGCCAGCAGCCCGACTGAAAGGGGCGGGGAGCTGTTTTTT	.	.	14	TRBJ2-2	TRBV7-9
CASSLNPYSSYNEQFF	TGTGCCAGCAGCTTAAATCCCTACAGTTCCTACAATGAGCAGTTCTTC	.	.	16	TRBJ2-1	TRBV11-2
CSARDRGNYGYTF	TGCAGTGCTAGAGACAGGGGTAACTATGGCTACACCTTC	.	.	13	TRBJ1-2	TRBV20-1
CASSLTLVGGSPGELFF	TGTGCCAGCAGCTTAACTTTGGTTGGGGGTAGCCCCGGGGAGCTGTTTTTT	.	.	17	TRBJ2-2	TRBV7-3
CASSPPRGRLWNEQFF	TGTGCCAGCAGTCCGCCCCGCGGGAGGCTCTGGAATGAGCAGTTCTTC	once	TRBD2	16	TRBJ2-1	TRBV27
CSARSPAGLYEQYF	TGCAGTGCTAGAAGTCCAGCGGGCCTCTACGAGCAGTACTTC	.	.	14	TRBJ2-7	TRBV20-1
CASSWATGTSEKLFF	TGTGCCAGCAGCTGGGCGACAGGGACGTCGGAAAAACTGTTTTTT	few	TRBD1	15	TRBJ1-4	TRBV7-8
CASSLKLPNEQFF	TGTGCCAGCAGCTTGAAACTCCCCAATGAGCAGTTCTTC	.	.	13	TRBJ2-1	TRBV5-4
CASRRPQGRAFF	TGTGCCAGTAGGCGACCTCAAGGTAGAGCTTTCTTT	.	.	12	TRBJ1-1	TRBV19
CASSQGFQGLESAHHF	TGCGCCAGCAGCCAAGGCTTTCAGGGCTTAGAATCAGCCCACCATTTT	.	.	16	TRBJ1-5	TRBV4-1
CASSRTSEGGDTQYF	TGTGCCAGCAGCCGCACTAGCGAAGGGGGTGATACGCAGTATTTT	.	.	15	TRBJ2-3	TRBV7-3
CASSPNSDTQYF	TGCGCCAGCAGCCCCAATAGCGATACGCAGTATTTT	.	.	12	TRBJ2-3	TRBV5-1
CASSLGGGGEQYF	TGTGCCAGCAGCTTAGGAGGAGGGGGCGAGCAGTACTTC	once	.	13	TRBJ2-7	TRBV7-3
CAIKGTGAGRDTEAFF	TGTGCCATCAAGGGGACAGGGGCCGGGAGGGACACTGAAGCTTTCTTT	.	TRBD1	16	TRBJ1-1	TRBV10-3
CASSSWILDTEAFF	TGTGCCAGCAGCTCCTGGATCCTCGACACTGAAGCTTTCTTT	few	.	14	TRBJ1-1	TRBV7-8
CASSQNLGSYEQYF	TGTGCCAGCAGTCAAAACCTAGGGTCCTACGAGCAGTACTTC	few	.	14	TRBJ2-7	TRBV28
CAWRPGGETEAFF	TGTGCCTGGAGACCCGGGGGCGAGACTGAAGCTTTCTTT	.	.	13	TRBJ1-1	TRBV30
CASSLSGTDNSPLHF	TGTGCCAGCAGTTTATCGGGGACAGATAATTCACCCCTCCACTTT	.	TRBD1	15	TRBJ1-6	TRBV27
CASSILDRAHQPQHF	TGTGCCAGTAGTATTTTGGACAGGGCGCATCAGCCCCAGCATTTT	.	TRBD1	15	TRBJ1-5	TRBV19
CASSLARSGRRKNGYTF	TGTGCCAGCAGCTTAGCGCGGTCTGGACGTAGGAAAAATGGCTACACCTTC	.	.	17	TRBJ1-2	TRBV7-2
CASSGRTSGRGSYEQYF	TGTGCCAGCAGTGGCCGGACTAGCGGGAGGGGATCCTACGAGCAGTACTTC	.	TRBD2	17	TRBJ2-7	TRBV27
CSARPLTGENQPQHF	TGCAGTGCTAGACCCTTGACAGGGGAAAATCAGCCCCAGCATTTT	.	TRBD1	15	TRBJ1-5	TRBV20-1
CASSKTASTDTQYF	TGTGCCAGCAGCAAAACCGCTAGCACAGATACGCAGTATTTT	.	.	14	TRBJ2-3	TRBV7-8
CASSYSPRGTEAFF	TGTGCCAGCAGTTACTCGCCGCGAGGAACTGAAGCTTTCTTT	.	.	14	TRBJ1-1	TRBV6-5
CASSPVGGSLGEQFF	TGTGCCAGCAGCCCAGTGGGCGGGAGTCTAGGAGAGCAGTTCTTC	many	TRBD2	15	TRBJ2-1	TRBV7-8
CASSPTSGRTNEQFF	TGTGCCAGCAGCCCGACTAGCGGGAGGACCAATGAGCAGTTCTTC	few	TRBD2	15	TRBJ2-1	TRBV11-2
CASSHTGGTEAFF	TGTGCCAGCAGCCATACAGGGGGCACTGAAGCTTTCTTT	few	TRBD1	13	TRBJ1-1	TRBV7-6
CASSLPRNQETQYF	TGTGCCAGCAGTTTACCCAGGAACCAAGAGACCCAGTACTTC	.	.	14	TRBJ2-5	TRBV12-3/TRBV12-4
CASSLGFGFNYEQYF	TGTGCCAGCAGTTTAGGTTTCGGCTTTAACTACGAGCAGTACTTC	.	.	15	TRBJ2-7	TRBV28
CASSDGSSGGNEQFF	TGTGCCAGCAGTGACGGGTCTAGCGGGGGCAATGAGCAGTTCTTC	few	TRBD2	15	TRBJ2-1	TRBV6-4
CATSKDRGLEQYF	TGTGCCACCTCAAAGGACAGGGGGCTCGAGCAGTACTTC	.	TRBD1	13	TRBJ2-7	TRBV12-3/TRBV12-4
CASSTPSTGVAKNIQYF	TGTGCCAGCAGCACCCCCTCGACAGGCGTAGCCAAAAACATTCAGTACTTC	.	.	17	TRBJ2-4	TRBV12-3/TRBV12-4
CASSEEITGFQPQHF	TGTGCCAGCAGTGAAGAAATTACGGGTTTTCAGCCCCAGCATTTT	.	.	15	TRBJ1-5	TRBV6-1